Below, 17 T cell receptor beta chains from the same sample are listed, as sequenced in a study of cytomegalovirus exposure and HLA in healthy donors (TCRdb year 2017). Libraries were built with the immunoSEQ multiplex PCR assay. The multiplex PCR relied on a mix of 60 forward primers for TCR Vbeta segments and 13 reverse primers for TCR Jbeta segments. In its TCRdb copy, this immuneACCESS table keeps in-frame sequences only and misses some clones. Where compared with another copy, unresolved V genes explain less than half of these, and the others have no known cause. The sample table records 150,000 to 200,000 clones; around 75% of these occur just once. Clones ranked in the top ten supply about 3% of the sample. Sequencing was done on a sample of PBMCs. These receptors originate from a male donor in good health and CMV-seronegative.

The gene calls are TRBV5-6 and TRBJ2-7; D gene unclear. V shed 5 bases and J shed 0 bases, with 12 bases lying between them. The CDR3 is made up of 14 amino acids. Germline V CDR1 and CDR2: SGHDT, YYEEEE. The CDR3 sequence: CASSHLIDSYEQYF. The CDR3 DNA is TGTGCCAGCAGTCACTTGATCGACTCCTACGAGCAGTACTTC.

This clone showed up just a few times. The genes are TRBV28 and TRBJ2-7; D remains ambiguous. Trimming pared 6 bases from V and 0 bases from J, leaving 15 bases between. The CDR3 runs 15 residues. Germline CDR1 MDHEN, CDR2 SYDVKM. The CDR3 nucleotides read TGTGCCAGCAGAACCTCTAGAGTTTCCTCCTACGAGCAGTACTTC. Protein product: CASRTSRVSSYEQYF.

V is TRBV9 and J is TRBJ1-2; 7 nucleotides line up with TRBD1. Germline values: CDR1 SGDLS, CDR2 YYNGEE. The CDR3 is 14 amino acids. The trim removed 4 bases at V and 3 bases at J, leaving 6 bases unmatched. DNA for the CDR3: TGTGCCAGCAGCAAGGGGCAGGGGGACTATGGCTACACCTTC. Translating gives CASSKGQGDYGYTF.

The chain is built from TRBV28 and TRBJ2-7, with 10 bases matching TRBD2. The CDR3 length is 15 residues. Germline trimming cut 5 bases from V and 3 bases from J; bases unmatched to any gene: 7. Germline V gene sequence: CDR1 MDHEN, CDR2 SYDVKM. As DNA, the CDR3 is TGTGCCAGCAGTCTCCTTATAGCGGGAGGCTACGAGCAGTACTTC. Translated, it gives CASSLLIAGGYEQYF. Based on the CDR3 plus reference TRBV28 and TRBJ2-7, the full variable domain is DVKVTQSSRYLVKRTGEKVFLECVQDMDHENMFWYRQDPGLGLRLIYFSYDVKMKEKGDIPEGYSVSREKKERFSLILESASTNQTSMYLCASSLLIAGGYEQYFGPGTRLTVT.

J is TRBJ1-4 and V is TRBV5-6, with D uncertain. Germline lookup yields CDR1 SGHDT and CDR2 YYEEEE. Trimming took 2 bases from V and 1 from J, leaving 9 bases between them. This CDR3 is 15 amino acids long. The DNA for the CDR3 is TGTGCCAGCAGCTTTAGAGCCCTAACTAATGAAAAACTGTTTTTT. Its translation: CASSFRALTNEKLFF.

The chain combines TRBV15 with TRBJ2-3, with D perhaps matching TRBD1 (6 bases). The CDR3 extends over 14 amino acids. Trimming cost V 6 bases and J 2 bases, with 12 bases left between them. Germline V gives CDR1 LNHNV, CDR2 YYDKDF (reference sequence). The CDR3 DNA reads TGTGCCACCAGAGGGGGTATCTACACAGATACGCAGTATTTT. Its translation: CATRGGIYTDTQYF.

As regards this clone: A read error may account for a junction end that differs from germline. J is TRBJ1-5 and V is TRBV7-9; the D gene is possibly TRBD1 (6 bases). Germline V CDR1 and CDR2: SEHNR, FQNEAQ (reference sequence). The CDR3 length is 17 residues. The CDR3 region has the DNA TGTTCCAGCAGCTTATACAGGGACGGTTATAGCAATCAGCCCCAGCATTTT. Translating gives CSSSLYRDGYSNQPQHF.

The chain employs TRBV5-1 and TRBJ2-2, with 8 bases lining up with TRBD1. J was trimmed by 0 bases and V by 2 bases; bases with no gene match: 3. The CDR3 runs 16 residues. Germline V lookup: CDR1 SGHRS, CDR2 YFSETQ. The CDR3 DNA is TGCGCCAGCAGCTTTCGGACAGGGCCGAACACCGGGGAGCTGTTTTTT. This codes for CASSFRTGPNTGELFF.

This clone was seen a single time. The CDR3 DNA sequence: TGTGCCAGCAGTCTCGGCGGGAATCCCTACGAGCAGTACTTC. Its protein product is CASSLGGNPYEQYF. V and J are TRBV5-4 and TRBJ2-7; the D gene is possibly TRBD2 (6 bases). With 5 bases removed from V and 2 bases from J, the gap between germline ends came to 14 bases. The CDR3 covers 14 residues. Germline CDR1 is SGHNT and CDR2 is YYREEE (reference sequence).

V usage is TRBV10-3 and J usage is TRBJ2-7, with TRBD2 as a possible D gene (5 bases). Between the trimmed V and J ends, which lost 7 bases and 2 bases, there was a span of 12 bases. Germline V gene sequence: CDR1 ENHRY, CDR2 SYGVKD. The CDR3 extends over 13 amino acids. The CDR3 coding sequence is TGTGCCATCATGCGAGACGGGACCTACGAGCAGTACTTC. This translates into CAIMRDGTYEQYF.

The chain has TRBV14 and TRBJ2-7; 8 bases fit TRBD1. In germline, CDR1 is SGHDN, CDR2 FVKESK. V shed 2 bases and J 1 base; nucleotides not matched to a gene: 4. This CDR3 has 15 amino acids. The CDR3 bases are TGTGCCAGCAGCCAACCCGGGACAGGTTCCTACGAGCAGTACTTC. It is translated as CASSQPGTGSYEQYF.

The chain couples TRBV28 to TRBJ2-2, with D possibly matching TRBD2 (5 bases). The CDR3 length is 16 residues. The ends were cut back, 4 bases at V and 2 bases at J, with 14 bases in the middle. The germline V gene encodes CDR1 MDHEN and CDR2 SYDVKM. CDR3 nucleotide sequence: TGTGCCAGCAGTTGGGCCCAGCGGTTTAACACCGGGGAGCTGTTTTTT. Translation: CASSWAQRFNTGELFF.

V is TRBV4-2 and J is TRBJ1-2, with D unclear. Trimming pared 0 bases from V and 8 bases from J, leaving 7 bases between. CDR3 length equals 12 residues. CDR1 is LGHNA and CDR2 is YNFKEQ in the germline V gene. CDR3 coding DNA: TGTGCCAGCAGCCAAGAGCTCGAGGGCTACACCTTC. Encoded protein: CASSQELEGYTF.

This clone appeared once. This sequence joins TRBV25-1 and TRBJ1-6; no clear D gene. The germline gives CDR1 MGHDK, CDR2 SYGVNS. CDR3 length: 12 residues. V lost 8 bases, J lost 6 bases, and 8 bases lay in between. CDR3 sequence: CASRDSNSPLHF. The CDR3 bases are TGTGCCAGCCGGGATTCTAATTCACCCCTCCACTTT.

The rearrangement joins TRBV6-9 to TRBJ1-5; D unresolved. V lost 0 bases and J 2 bases, leaving 11 bases between the germline ends. Germline assignment: CDR1 MNHGY and CDR2 SVAAGI. This CDR3 is 16 amino acids long. The CDR3, as DNA: TGTGCCAGCAGTTATTCGGTCCGGTTGTGCAATCAGCCCCAGCATTTT. Amino acid sequence: CASSYSVRLCNQPQHF.

With respect to this clone: An end of the junction does not agree with germline; a read error may underlie this. V usage is TRBV6-4 and J usage is TRBJ2-6; perhaps TRBD1 as D (6 bases). The germline CDR1 and CDR2 sequences are MRHNA and SNTAGT. This CDR3 contains 16 residues. CDR3 DNA sequence: TGTGCCAGCAGTGACAGAAGGGGTTCAGGGGCCAACGCCCTGACTTTC. Translating it yields CASSDRRGSGANALTF.

The rearrangement links TRBV28 to TRBJ2-3, with a weak D call TRBD2 (5 bases). The CDR3 runs to 14 residues. Germline-derived CDR1 and CDR2 are MDHEN and SYDVKM. The CDR3 is CATRPWLAADTQYF. The CDR3 region has the DNA TGTGCTACAAGACCCTGGCTAGCAGCAGATACGCAGTATTTT.